This T cell receptor (beta chain) derives from a study of T cell responses to AZD1222 COVID-19 vaccine. On the study more broadly: Second doses were pooled across both intervals (about 4 or about 12 weeks).

Repertoires were generated with immunoSEQ multiplex PCR, while TCRdb's copy carries only in-frame clones and drops some. This sample has some 150,000 clones, with around 89% found just once. Germline V gene sequence: CDR1 SGHTA, CDR2 FQGNSA. The CDR3 extends over 14 amino acids. V shed 1 base and J shed 2 bases, with 8 bases lying between them. The sequencing here drew on peripheral blood, taken on day 0 of AZD1222 vaccination. The TCR originated in an adult in good health. The V call is TRBV7-2, the J call TRBJ2-5; D not resolved. The CDR3 region has the DNA TGTGCCAGCAGCTTAGACGGTGGTCAAGAGACCCAGTACTTC. It encodes CASSLDGGQETQYF.